The 26 T cell receptor beta chains listed next were all sequenced from one sample in a study of somatic mutations in cytotoxic T cells in rheumatoid arthritis. Generated by immunoSEQ multiplex PCR, the TCRdb table keeps only in-frame clones and is missing some. The table includes about 27,000 clones, nearly 75% detected once. The source material was CD8+ T cells sorted from blood. Receptors were obtained from a young woman in good health.

The chain links TRBV7-6 to TRBJ2-1; possible D gene TRBD2, 6 bases. The V and J ends lost 4 bases and 5 bases respectively, with 12 bases between them. The CDR3 sequence is 14 residues long. The germline CDR1 and CDR2 sequences are SGHVS and FNYEAQ. The CDR3 bases are TGTGCCAGCAGCTCCTGGACGGGAGACAATGAGCAGTTCTTC. Its translation is CASSSWTGDNEQFF. Full variable domain (rest looked up from reference TRBV7-6 and TRBJ2-1): GAGVSQSPRYKVTKRGQDVALRCDPISGHVSLYWYRQALGQGPEFLTYFNYEAQQDKSGLPNDRFSAERPEGSISTLTIQRTEQRDSAMYRCASSSWTGDNEQFFGPGTRLTVL.

The chain combines TRBV7-9 with TRBJ1-2; TRBD1 is a possible D gene (5 bases). With 8 bases removed from V and 0 bases from J, the gap between germline ends came to 13 bases. The CDR3 length is 14 residues. Germline V lookup: CDR1 SEHNR, CDR2 FQNEAQ (reference sequence). The DNA for the CDR3 is TGTGCCAGCCTGGAACCGGGGGCTAACTATGGCTACACCTTC. Translating gives CASLEPGANYGYTF.

This chain uses TRBV6-6 with TRBJ2-1; 11 bases align to TRBD1. The germline gives CDR1 MNHNY, CDR2 SVGAGI (reference sequence). V was clipped by 6 bases and J by 12 bases; unmatched bases: 10. This CDR3 has 14 residues. The CDR3 coding sequence is TGTGCCAGCAGCGGGACAGGGGGGGTAGTTGGGCAGTTCTTC. It specifies CASSGTGGVVGQFF.

The rearrangement uses TRBV7-6 and TRBJ2-7; the D gene is possibly TRBD1 (6 bases). V was clipped by 1 base and J by 3 bases, with 13 bases between them. This CDR3 comprises 15 residues. Germline V CDR1 and CDR2: SGHVS, FNYEAQ. The CDR3 DNA is TGTGCCAGCAGCTTAGAGTCGGGACAAGACTACGAGCAGTACTTC. As protein: CASSLESGQDYEQYF.

This clone was seen once. CDR3 DNA: TGTGCCAGCATAAAAGTCAGAGGTGGAAGTACTGAAGCTTTCTTT. Amino acids: CASIKVRGGSTEAFF. The chain combines TRBV7-9 with TRBJ1-1, with D hard to call. Germline V lookup: CDR1 SEHNR, CDR2 FQNEAQ (reference sequence). Trimming cost V 7 bases and J 5 bases, with 20 bases left between them. This CDR3 spans 15 amino acids.

The chain uses TRBV5-6 and TRBJ1-6, with D tentatively TRBD1 (6 bases). The CDR3 totals 12 residues. V gave up 4 bases and J gave up 11 bases, with 10 bases separating them. Per the germline V gene, CDR1 is SGHDT and CDR2 is YYEEEE. The CDR3: CASSASGAPLHF. In nucleotides, the CDR3 is TGTGCCAGCAGCGCATCAGGGGCACCCCTCCACTTT.

This clone appeared a few times. This chain uses TRBV30 with TRBJ2-1; no clear D gene. V lost 7 bases to trimming and J lost 0 bases, with 10 bases between them. Germline V gives CDR1 GTSNPN, CDR2 SVGIG (reference sequence). The CDR3 runs 13 residues. CDR3 residues: CAYDKDSYNEQFF. In nucleotides, the CDR3 is TGTGCCTATGACAAGGACTCCTACAATGAGCAGTTCTTC.

This chain uses TRBV5-6 with TRBJ2-6; 7 bases fit TRBD1. Germline V lookup: CDR1 SGHDT, CDR2 YYEEEE. The V segment lost 4 bases and the J segment 8 bases; nucleotides outside the gene matches: 6. This CDR3 has 14 residues. The CDR3 here is CASSLGTASNVLTF. DNA of the CDR3: TGTGCCAGCAGCCTCGGGACAGCGTCCAACGTCCTGACTTTC.

The genes are TRBV27 and TRBJ2-1; 13 bases fit TRBD2. The CDR3 sequence is 16 residues long. Germline CDR1 and CDR2: MNHEY and SMNVEV (reference sequence). Unmatched junction bases numbered 4, after V lost 4 bases and J lost 4 bases. DNA of the CDR3: TGTGCCAGCAGTTCGTCACTAGCGGGAGGGTACAATGAGCAGTTCTTC. It is translated as CASSSSLAGGYNEQFF.

V is TRBV6-5 and J is TRBJ2-1; 12 bases line up with TRBD2. Germline V gene sequence: CDR1 MNHEY, CDR2 SVGAGI. V trimming: 5 bases; J trimming: 7 bases; junction bases outside the gene matches: 6. The CDR3 loop spans 15 amino acids. CDR3 protein: CASSALAGGWNEQFF. The CDR3, as DNA: TGTGCCAGCAGTGCACTAGCGGGGGGCTGGAATGAGCAGTTCTTC.

The chain has TRBV2 and TRBJ2-2; 8 bases are a match to TRBD2. The germline gives CDR1 SNHLY, CDR2 FYNNEI. Trimming at V came to 8 bases and at J to 4 bases, leaving 9 bases not matched to a gene. The CDR3 has 15 residues. CDR3 DNA sequence: TGTGCCAGCTCACTAGCGGCCGGAGGCACCGGGGAGCTGTTTTTT. Translating gives CASSLAAGGTGELFF. Full variable domain (remainder filled in from reference TRBV2 and TRBJ2-2): EPEVTQTPSHQVTQMGQEVILRCVPISNHLYFYWYRQILGQKVEFLVSFYNNEISEKSEIFDDQFSVERPDGSNFTLKIRSTKLEDSAMYFCASSLAAGGTGELFFGEGSRLTVL.

J is TRBJ1-2 and V is TRBV27; no reliable D call. Germline V gives CDR1 MNHEY, CDR2 SMNVEV (reference sequence). The CDR3 extends over 16 amino acids. The V gene lost 2 bases and the J gene lost 4 bases, with 17 bases spanning the gap. DNA for the CDR3: TGTGCCAGCAGTTTAACGAGCGGCGGCCCCTTCTATGGCTACACCTTC. Its translation is CASSLTSGGPFYGYTF.

V usage is TRBV28 and J usage is TRBJ2-1, with TRBD2 as a possible D gene (5 bases). Deletions cut 3 bases from V and 7 bases from J, with 25 bases between. Germline values: CDR1 MDHEN, CDR2 SYDVKM. CDR3 length: 18 residues. The CDR3 protein is CASSLPPNGVIPGNEQFF. The CDR3 nucleotides read TGTGCCAGCAGTTTGCCTCCCAACGGCGTCATACCGGGGAATGAGCAGTTCTTC.

The J gene is TRBJ2-3, the V gene TRBV5-4; D remains unclear. CDR3 length: 11 residues. CDR1 and CDR2 (germline): SGHNT, YYREEE (reference sequence). V lost 5 bases to trimming and J lost 0 bases, with 1 base between them. DNA for the CDR3: TGTGCCAGCAGGAGCACAGATACGCAGTATTTT. As protein: CASRSTDTQYF.

This CDR3 is CASSDPLDTQYF. DNA of the CDR3: TGTGCCAGCAGTGACCCACTGGATACGCAGTATTTT. The genes are TRBV6-1 and TRBJ2-3, with D unclear. Trimming removed 3 bases from V and 6 bases from J, with 7 bases in between. The germline V gene has CDR1 MNHNS and CDR2 SASEGT. The CDR3 is 12 amino acids.

This clone is a singleton in its sample. This chain links TRBV7-9 with TRBJ2-5; TRBD1 matches at 10 bases. Germline V gene sequence: CDR1 SEHNR, CDR2 FQNEAQ (reference sequence). CDR3 length: 15 residues. Trimming at V came to 4 bases and at J to 3 bases, leaving 5 bases not matched to a gene. The CDR3 region has the DNA TGTGCCAGCAGCTCCCGGGACAGGGGTGAAGAGACCCAGTACTTC. Residues: CASSSRDRGEETQYF.

This clone was seen only a few times. The gene calls are TRBV7-6 and TRBJ1-2; D is uncertain. Deletions cut 1 base from V and 3 bases from J, with 6 bases between. This CDR3 is built from 13 residues. CDR1 SGHVS and CDR2 FNYEAQ come from the germline V gene. CDR3: CASSLGEDYGYTF. As DNA, the CDR3 is TGTGCCAGCAGCTTAGGGGAAGACTATGGCTACACCTTC.

The chain employs TRBV5-1 and TRBJ2-1; D gene unclear. CDR3 length: 18 amino acids. Trimming left V 7 bases short and J 0 bases short, with 23 bases between. Per the germline V gene, CDR1 is SGHRS and CDR2 is YFSETQ. The CDR3 nucleotides read TGCGCCAGCGGTCTGCGTGGCCCTCGAGTTCACTCCTACAATGAGCAGTTCTTC. This translates into CASGLRGPRVHSYNEQFF.

The chain has TRBV9 and TRBJ1-4; perhaps TRBD1 as D (5 bases). Germline-derived CDR1 and CDR2 are SGDLS and YYNGEE. The CDR3 contains 13 residues. Trimming shortened V by 3 bases and J by 4 bases, and 7 bases separated the two germline ends. CDR3 region: CASSGGVNEKLFF. DNA of the CDR3: TGTGCCAGCAGCGGAGGGGTTAATGAAAAACTGTTTTTT.

The rearrangement joins TRBV5-1 to TRBJ2-7; TRBD2 aligns across 8 bases. Germline values: CDR1 SGHRS, CDR2 YFSETQ. The CDR3 has 16 amino acids. Trimming removed 3 bases from V and 7 bases from J; junction bases left unmatched: 15. The CDR3 reads CASSCPGLALGSEQYV. In DNA, the CDR3 is TGCGCCAGCAGCTGCCCCGGACTAGCTCTTGGGTCGGAGCAGTACGTC.

This chain links TRBV7-6 with TRBJ2-2, with D possibly TRBD2 on 6 matching bases. V lost 5 bases and J lost 0, with 13 bases in between. In germline, CDR1 is SGHVS, CDR2 FNYEAQ. CDR3 size: 16 residues. DNA of the CDR3: TGTGCCAGCAGCCCGACGACTAGTACGAACACCGGGGAGCTGTTTTTT. Its protein product is CASSPTTSTNTGELFF.

V usage is TRBV6-5 and J usage is TRBJ2-3; D is ambiguous. CDR3 size: 14 residues. CDR1 MNHEY and CDR2 SVGAGI come from the germline V gene. Trimming took 0 bases from V and 2 from J, leaving 6 bases between them. CDR3 DNA: TGTGCCAGCAGTTACTCGACCGCCACAGATACGCAGTATTTT. This encodes CASSYSTATDTQYF.

The chain links TRBV7-6 to TRBJ2-3; 13 bases align to TRBD2. This CDR3 region has 20 residues. J was trimmed by 2 bases and V by 3 bases; bases with no gene match: 14. CDR1 and CDR2 (germline): SGHVS, FNYEAQ. This CDR3 is CASSFLAGTSGVMYTDTQYF. Written as DNA, the CDR3 is TGTGCCAGCAGCTTCCTAGCCGGGACTAGCGGGGTGATGTACACAGATACGCAGTATTTT.

CDR3 residues: CASSPGQLYEQYF. CDR3 DNA: TGCGCCAGCAGCCCTGGACAGCTCTACGAGCAGTACTTC. The V and J genes are TRBV4-1 and TRBJ2-7; weak D call: TRBD1 (6 bases). The CDR3 is made up of 13 amino acids. Trimming took off 4 bases at V and 3 bases at J, with 10 bases between the two ends. The germline V gene has CDR1 MGHRA and CDR2 YSYEKL.

V is TRBV5-4 and J is TRBJ1-1, with D unresolved. V was pared by 0 bases and J by 1 base, with 7 bases between. This CDR3 region has 14 residues. Looked up from germline, CDR1 is SGHNT and CDR2 is YYREEE (reference sequence). The DNA of the CDR3 is TGTGCCAGCAGCTTGGGGCCGACGAACACTGAAGCTTTCTTT. Amino acid sequence: CASSLGPTNTEAFF.

This clone was counted between two and nine times. V is TRBV11-2 and J is TRBJ2-4; TRBD2 matches 12 bases. CDR1 is SGHAT and CDR2 is FQNNGV in the germline V gene. CDR3 length: 15 amino acids. The trim removed 5 bases at V and 7 bases at J, leaving 6 bases unmatched. CDR3 residues: CASSTRLAGVNIQYF. The DNA of the CDR3 is TGTGCCAGCAGCACGAGACTAGCGGGAGTCAACATTCAGTACTTC.